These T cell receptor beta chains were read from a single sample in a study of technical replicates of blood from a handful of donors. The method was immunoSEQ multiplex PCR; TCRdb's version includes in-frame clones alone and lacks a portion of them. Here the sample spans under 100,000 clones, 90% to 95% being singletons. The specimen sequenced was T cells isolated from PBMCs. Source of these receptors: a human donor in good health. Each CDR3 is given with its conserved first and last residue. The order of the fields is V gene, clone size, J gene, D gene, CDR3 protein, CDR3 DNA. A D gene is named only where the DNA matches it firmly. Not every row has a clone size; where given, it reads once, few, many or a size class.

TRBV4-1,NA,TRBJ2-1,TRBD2,CASSRGPGGESYNEQFF,TGCGCCAGCAGCCGGGGGCCCGGGGGGGAGTCCTACAATGAGCAGTTCTTC
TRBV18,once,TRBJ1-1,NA,CASSPTGLTEAFF,TGTGCCAGCTCGCCTACAGGTCTGACTGAAGCTTTCTTT
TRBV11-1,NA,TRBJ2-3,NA,CASSQKIQVADTQYF,TGTGCCAGCAGTCAAAAAATCCAGGTGGCAGATACGCAGTATTTT
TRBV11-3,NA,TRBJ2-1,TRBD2,CASIRLAGYYEQFF,TGTGCCAGCATCAGACTAGCGGGTTATTATGAGCAGTTCTTC
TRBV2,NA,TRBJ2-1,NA,CASIPGSYNEQFF,TGTGCCAGCATCCCAGGATCCTACAATGAGCAGTTCTTC
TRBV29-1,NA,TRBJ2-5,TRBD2,CSVELLAGTKETQYF,TGCAGCGTTGAATTGCTAGCGGGCACTAAAGAGACCCAGTACTTC
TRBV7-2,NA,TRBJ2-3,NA,CASSLVGGVSTDTQYF,TGTGCCAGCAGCTTAGTTGGCGGGGTTAGCACAGATACGCAGTATTTT
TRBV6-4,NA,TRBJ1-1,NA,CASSVSRTRPIAEAFF,TGTGCCAGCAGTGTTAGCCGGACAAGGCCGATTGCTGAAGCTTTCTTT
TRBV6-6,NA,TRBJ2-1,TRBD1,CASMGAGTGYNEQFF,TGTGCCAGCATGGGAGCCGGGACAGGCTACAATGAGCAGTTCTTC
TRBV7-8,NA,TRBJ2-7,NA,CASSPSSYEQYF,TGTGCCAGCAGCCCTAGTAGCTACGAGCAGTACTTC
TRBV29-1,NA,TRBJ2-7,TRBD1,CSAISRDSSYEQYF,TGCAGCGCCATAAGCCGGGACAGTAGTTACGAGCAGTACTTC
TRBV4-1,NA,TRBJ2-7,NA,CASSQFSAFYEQYF,TGCGCCAGCAGCCAATTCAGTGCTTTCTACGAGCAGTACTTC
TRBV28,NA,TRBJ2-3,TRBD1,CASSSQGFSTDTQYF,TGTGCCAGCAGTTCACAGGGGTTCAGCACAGATACGCAGTATTTT
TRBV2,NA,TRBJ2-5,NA,CASSGGQETQYF,TGTGCCAGCAGTGGAGGGCAAGAGACCCAGTACTTC
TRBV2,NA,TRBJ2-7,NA,CASNVVRGYEQYF,TGTGCCAGCAATGTAGTCAGAGGATACGAGCAGTACTTC
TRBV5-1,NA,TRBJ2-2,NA,CASREGNTGELFF,TGCGCCAGCAGGGAGGGGAACACCGGGGAGCTGTTTTTT
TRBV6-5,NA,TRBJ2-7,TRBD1,CASSYSTGTTNEQYF,TGTGCCAGCAGTTACTCGACAGGGACGACGAACGAGCAGTACTTC
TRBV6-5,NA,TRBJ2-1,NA,CASSYYVWGDEQFF,TGTGCCAGCAGTTACTATGTTTGGGGGGATGAGCAGTTCTTC
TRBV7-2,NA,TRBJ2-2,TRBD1,CASSPGQVSGELFF,TGTGCCAGCAGCCCCGGACAGGTGTCCGGGGAGCTGTTTTTT
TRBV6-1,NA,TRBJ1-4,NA,CASSPSGSGEKLFF,TGTGCCAGCAGCCCTTCAGGGTCGGGCGAAAAACTGTTTTTT
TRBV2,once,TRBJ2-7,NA,CASSEARGLYEQYF,TGTGCCAGCAGTGAAGCGAGGGGACTCTACGAGCAGTACTTC
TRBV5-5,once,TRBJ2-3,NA,CASSPTLTDTQYF,TGTGCCAGCAGCCCTACTCTAACAGATACGCAGTATTTT
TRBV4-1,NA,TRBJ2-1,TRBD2,CASSPTSGRAKDEQFF,TGCGCCAGCAGCCCCACAAGCGGGAGGGCCAAGGATGAGCAGTTCTTC
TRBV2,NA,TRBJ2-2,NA,CATKKNRPPNTGELFF,TGTGCCACTAAAAAGAACAGGCCCCCGAACACCGGGGAGCTGTTTTTT
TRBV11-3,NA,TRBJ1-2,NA,CASSLSRGLRYGYTF,TGTGCCAGCAGCTTATCCCGAGGTCTCCGCTATGGCTACACCTTC
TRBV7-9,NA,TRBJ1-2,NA,CASSLKDYHGYTF,TGTGCCAGCAGCCTGAAGGACTACCATGGCTACACCTTC
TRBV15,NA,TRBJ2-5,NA,CATSRGSLSVYQETQYF,TGTGCCACCAGCAGAGGTTCCCTGTCCGTGTACCAAGAGACCCAGTACTTC